This T cell receptor (beta chain) is drawn from a study of naive and memory T cell subsets. Study-wide points: Naive repertoires, especially CD8, held a few larger clonotypes, possibly memory cells re-expressing CD45RA.

In germline, CDR1 is SEHNR, CDR2 FQNEAQ (reference sequence). The length of the CDR3 is 16 residues. With V trimmed by 3 bases and J by 4 bases, 5 bases remained unmatched. The table lists this clonotype with a few counts. Its target is unknown. Two oligonucleotides, mixed equimolar, formed the beta constant-region primer covering TRBC1 and TRBC2. Four rounds of PCR amplified the ligated cDNA using nested alpha and beta constant-region primers plus SP2. TCRdb fed the UMI-ligation and nested PCR reads into MiXCR, producing one record per CDR3 protein. The sample includes more than 95,000 distinct CDR3 sequences, about 14% of them seen just once.

The chain combines TRBV7-9 with TRBJ2-1, with 11 bases lining up with TRBD2. The receptor comes from a human donor in good health. The specimen was naive CD8+ T cells from blood. The CDR3 spells CASSFALAGGYNEQFF. The CDR3 coding sequence is TGTGCCAGCAGCTTTGCCCTAGCGGGGGGTTACAATGAGCAGTTCTTC.